What follows describes a single T cell receptor beta chain. This clone was counted a few times. Its antigen is still unknown. No quality values exist for individual bases; no much larger clone is one base distant. This sample was included in a study of blood T cell repertoires in COVID-19 (dated by TCRdb to 2020 to 2021). In the study overall: Samples from collaborators originated in the United States, Italy and Spain and spanned both the acute and convalescent phases of COVID-19. Where available, HLA class I and class II types were taken from metadata supplied by the sample provider and were not determined by assay-based typing. The samples were drawn from two sources: the first 160 participants of the ongoing ImmuneRACE study, and fewer than 1,500 subjects contributed by 6 global collaborators. The repertoires were released in a freely available public database meant as a resource for research on the immune response to SARS-CoV-2. The material from the prospective study consisted of cDNA or gDNA derived from T cells, B-cell-depleted T cells, or PBMCs. The dataset comprised deeply sampled blood TCRbeta repertoires from subjects exposed to, actively infected with, or recovered from COVID-19. A de-identified subject ID, COVID-19 status, age in years and sex were almost always included in the sample metadata.

Results the study describes overall, beyond this receptor: Clinical and demographic metadata were provided uncurated, with the amount varying by source and participant.

Participants in the prospective study were enrolled through a virtual design, were aged roughly 18 to 100 years, and lived in 24 United States geographic areas. In the prospective study, participants were assigned to cohorts based on the clinical history participants reported in a screening survey and a study questionnaire. Recovered participants in ImmuneRACE Cohort 3 were defined by two consecutive negative NP/OP PCR tests, clearance by a healthcare professional, or resolution of symptoms. In the prospective study, mobile phlebotomists collected whole blood, serum and a nasopharyngeal or oropharyngeal swab from each participant. Participants in the prospective study had the option to provide additional blood draws and questionnaires over a roughly 2-month period. Blood samples from the prospective study were shipped frozen or at room temperature prior to DNA extraction. TCRbeta CDR3 regions were amplified from genomic DNA by means of the immunoSEQ Assay, a bias-controlled multiplex PCR. On the authors' methods: The number of nucleated cells in each sample was estimated from the amplification of reference gene primers within the assay. To quantify the absolute abundance of each unique TCRbeta CDR3 rearrangement, sequence reads were collapsed and filtered. For each sample, productive Simpson clonality was calculated as the square root of Simpson's diversity index across productive rearrangements. Imported from immuneACCESS, the table was reduced by TCRdb to in-frame sequences with V and J called. These copies leave out some clones; in studies compared against another copy, an unresolved V gene accounts for under half, and the cause of the remainder is not known. The V and J calls and clone size were taken over from that table, and D and trimming were inferred from the DNA. The sample includes 380,000 or so clones, with more than 75% observed a single time. Jointly, the top ten make up 1% to 1.5% of the sample.

The sample taken for sequencing was PBMCs or T cells enriched from blood (not recorded which). The source of this sequence is a young man who had recovered from COVID-19.

The bases are TGTGCCAGCAGCCCTACCCCCACAGATACGCAGTATTTT. This gives the protein CASSPTPTDTQYF. This receptor chain uses TRBV11-3 and TRBJ2-3; the D gene is unclear. Via the germline V gene, CDR1 is SGHNT and CDR2 YENEEA. The CDR3 measures 13 amino acids from cysteine to phenylalanine. The read is trimmed to its CDR3 DNA, 39 bases read in frame from base 1. Trimming removed 5 bases from V and 2 bases from J, leaving 8 bases between the germline ends.